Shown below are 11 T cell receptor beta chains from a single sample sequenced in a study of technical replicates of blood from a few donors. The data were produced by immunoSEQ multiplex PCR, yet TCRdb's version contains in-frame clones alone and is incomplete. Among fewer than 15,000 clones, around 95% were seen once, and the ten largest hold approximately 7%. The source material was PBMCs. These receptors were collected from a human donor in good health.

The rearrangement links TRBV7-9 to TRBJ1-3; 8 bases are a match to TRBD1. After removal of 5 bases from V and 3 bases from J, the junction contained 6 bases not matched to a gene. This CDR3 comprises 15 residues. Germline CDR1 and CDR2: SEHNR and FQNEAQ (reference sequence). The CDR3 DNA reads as TGTGCCAGCAGCCTAACGACAGGGGATGGAAACACCATATATTTT. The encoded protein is CASSLTTGDGNTIYF.

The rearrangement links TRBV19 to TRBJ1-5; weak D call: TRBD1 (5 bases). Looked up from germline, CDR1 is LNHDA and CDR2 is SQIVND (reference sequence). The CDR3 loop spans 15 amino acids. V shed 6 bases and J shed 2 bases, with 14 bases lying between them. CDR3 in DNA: TGTGCCAGTAGGCGGGACTCCGGCGGCAATCAGCCCCAGCATTTT. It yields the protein CASRRDSGGNQPQHF.

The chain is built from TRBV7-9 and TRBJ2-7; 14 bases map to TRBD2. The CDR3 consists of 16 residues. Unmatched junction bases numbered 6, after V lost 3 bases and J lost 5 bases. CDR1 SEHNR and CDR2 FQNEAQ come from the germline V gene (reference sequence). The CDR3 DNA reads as TGTGCCAGCAGCTTCTCATTGGGACTAGCGGGAGACGAGCAGTACTTC. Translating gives CASSFSLGLAGDEQYF.

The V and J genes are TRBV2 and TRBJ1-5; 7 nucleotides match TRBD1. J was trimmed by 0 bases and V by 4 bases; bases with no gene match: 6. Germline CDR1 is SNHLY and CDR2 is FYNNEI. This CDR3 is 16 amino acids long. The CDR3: CASSVTGTDSNQPQHF. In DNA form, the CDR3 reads TGTGCCAGCAGTGTCACAGGGACAGATAGCAATCAGCCCCAGCATTTT.

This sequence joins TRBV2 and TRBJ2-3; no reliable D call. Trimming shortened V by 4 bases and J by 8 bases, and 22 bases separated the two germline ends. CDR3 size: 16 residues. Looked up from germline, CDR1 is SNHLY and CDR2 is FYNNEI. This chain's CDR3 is CASSGSSGRTSVTQYF. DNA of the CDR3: TGTGCCAGCAGTGGCTCAAGTGGCAGAACAAGCGTTACGCAGTATTTT.

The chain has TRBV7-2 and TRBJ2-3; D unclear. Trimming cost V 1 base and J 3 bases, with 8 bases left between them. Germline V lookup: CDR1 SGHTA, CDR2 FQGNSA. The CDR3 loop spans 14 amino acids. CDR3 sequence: CASSLVSMTDTQYF. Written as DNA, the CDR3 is TGTGCCAGCAGCTTAGTCTCTATGACAGATACGCAGTATTTT.

The CDR3 loop reads CASSYGQAPSLPYEQYF. For the CDR3, the DNA is TGTGCCAGCAGCTACGGACAGGCTCCCTCATTACCCTACGAGCAGTACTTC. This chain connects TRBV5-6 to TRBJ2-7; TRBD1 matches 7 bases. CDR1 is SGHDT, CDR2 YYEEEE, per germline. This CDR3 is 17 amino acids long. V gave up 3 bases and J gave up 2 bases; unmatched junction bases: 14. Full variable domain (remainder filled in from reference TRBV5-6 and TRBJ2-7): DAGVTQSPTHLIKTRGQQVTLRCSPKSGHDTVSWYQQALGQGPQFIFQYYEEEERQRGNFPDRFSGHQFPNYSSELNVNALLLGDSALYLCASSYGQAPSLPYEQYFGPGTRLTVT.

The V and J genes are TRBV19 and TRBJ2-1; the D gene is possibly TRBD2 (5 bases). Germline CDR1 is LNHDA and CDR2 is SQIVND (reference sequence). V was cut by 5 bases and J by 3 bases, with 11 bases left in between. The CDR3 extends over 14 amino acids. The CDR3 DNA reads TGTGCCAGTAGTGGCGGGCGTGACTACAATGAGCAGTTCTTC. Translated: CASSGGRDYNEQFF.

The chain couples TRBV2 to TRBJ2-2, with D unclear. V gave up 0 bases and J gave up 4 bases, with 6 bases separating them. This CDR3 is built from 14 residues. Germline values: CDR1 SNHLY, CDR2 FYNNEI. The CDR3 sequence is CASSEAASTGELFF. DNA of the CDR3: TGTGCCAGCAGTGAAGCGGCCAGCACCGGGGAGCTGTTTTTT. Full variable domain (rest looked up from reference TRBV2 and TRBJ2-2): EPEVTQTPSHQVTQMGQEVILRCVPISNHLYFYWYRQILGQKVEFLVSFYNNEISEKSEIFDDQFSVERPDGSNFTLKIRSTKLEDSAMYFCASSEAASTGELFFGEGSRLTVL.

CDR3 DNA sequence: TGCAGCGCCGACGGGGAGGGGGGCGCAGGGAGAGAACAAGCTTTCTTT. The encoded protein is CSADGEGGAGREQAFF. The chain links TRBV29-1 to TRBJ1-1; D is perhaps TRBD1 (6 bases). The V end lost 7 bases, the J end lost 9 bases, and 30 bases lay between the germline ends. This CDR3 region has 16 residues. Germline V gives CDR1 SQVTM, CDR2 ANQGSEA.

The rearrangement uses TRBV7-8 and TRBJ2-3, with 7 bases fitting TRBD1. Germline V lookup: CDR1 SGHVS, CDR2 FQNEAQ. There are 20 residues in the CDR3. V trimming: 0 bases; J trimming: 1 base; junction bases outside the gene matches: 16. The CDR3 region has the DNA TGTGCCAGCAGCTTAGCCTTAGGGACAGAAAGTCGCACCCGCACAGATACGCAGTATTTT. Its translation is CASSLALGTESRTRTDTQYF.